The 2 T cell receptor beta chains in this list originate from one sample, sequenced in a study of OX40 agonist ivuxolimab in advanced cancers. Generated by immunoSEQ multiplex PCR, the TCRdb table keeps only in-frame clones and is missing some. The repertoire holds approximately 82,000 clones, with around four fifths as singletons. The material sequenced was CD4+ or CD8+ T cells sorted from blood, taken in a trial of the OX40 agonist ivuxolimab. These receptors originate from an adult with an advanced solid tumor such as melanoma, head and neck, liver or kidney cancer.

On this clone: One end of the junction does not line up with germline, which may come from a read error. The chain is built from TRBV18 and TRBJ2-7; 7 bases fit TRBD1. Germline V lookup: CDR1 KGHSH, CDR2 LQKENI. This CDR3 region has 14 residues. CDR3 DNA: TGTGCCAGCCCACCACAGGGGATTAGCTACGAGCAGTACTTC. Protein sequence: CASPPQGISYEQYF.

The gene calls are TRBV2 and TRBJ1-4; perhaps TRBD1 as D (5 bases). Trimming took off 3 bases at V and 10 bases at J, with 9 bases between the two ends. Germline-derived CDR1 and CDR2 are SNHLY and FYNNEI. The CDR3 has 12 residues. The CDR3 spells CASSERGGKLFF. The CDR3 coding sequence is TGTGCCAGCAGTGAGAGGGGTGGAAAACTGTTTTTT.